This TCR beta chain was sequenced in a study of blood T cell repertoires in COVID-19. As for the study in general: Acute and convalescent COVID-19 specimens originated in the United States, Italy and Spain. T cells, B-cell-depleted T cells, or PBMCs provided the cDNA or gDNA that served as material.

Methods used by the authors: Amplification with reference gene primers provided the estimates of nucleated cell counts. Assay: immunoSEQ multiplex PCR; the TCRdb copy retains only in-frame clones and omits some. V, J and clone size were drawn from that table, and D and trimming were deduced from the DNA. Of fewer than 30,000 clones in the sample, nearly 90% were seen once. The CDR3 is made up of 12 amino acids. The V end was cut by 0 bases, the J end by 8 bases, with 5 bases between. The germline gives CDR1 SGDLS, CDR2 YYNGEE. This clonotype was sampled from a human donor in a cohort sampled during active COVID-19. Sequences were obtained from peripheral blood. V gene TRBV9 combines with J gene TRBJ2-2, with D uncertain. CDR3: CASSVEPGELFF. CDR3 sequence (DNA): TGTGCCAGCAGCGTAGAGCCTGGGGAGCTGTTTTTT.